These 30 T cell receptor beta chains were all obtained from the same sample, sequenced in a study of vaccination effects on CD4 cells after COVID-19. These TCRs' antigens remain unknown. Sequencing used immunoSEQ multiplex PCR; TCRdb keeps in-frame clones, though not all of them. The sample contains fewer than 25,000 clones, 55% to 85% of which appear only once. Before sequencing took place, the ViraFEST assay used viral peptide pools to expand antigen-specific CD4+ T cells. Culturing for roughly 9 days preceded CD4+ T cell isolation. Two doses of either BNT162b2 or mRNA-1273 were given to each participant. Sequencing was performed on CD4+ T cells from PBMCs cultured with HCoV-NL63 spike peptides, taken after COVID-19 vaccination. Every receptor here comes from a human donor who received a COVID-19 vaccine.

The V gene is TRBV9, the J gene TRBJ1-5; TRBD1 is a possible D gene (5 bases). V dropped 3 bases and J dropped 3 bases, with 10 bases sitting between them. Germline CDR1 is SGDLS and CDR2 is YYNGEE. This CDR3 spans 14 amino acids. CDR3 protein: CASSGRDPNQPQHF. CDR3 DNA: TGTGCCAGCAGCGGCCGGGACCCCAATCAGCCCCAGCATTTT.

J is TRBJ2-6 and V is TRBV6-6; D is possibly TRBD1 (6 bases). The germline V and J ends were trimmed by 6 bases and 0 bases, with 12 bases remaining between them. Germline CDR1 MNHNY, CDR2 SVGAGI (reference sequence). This CDR3 has 16 residues. CDR3 residues: CASRQGGDSGANVLTF. CDR3 nucleotides: TGTGCCAGCAGACAGGGTGGGGACTCTGGGGCCAACGTCCTGACTTTC.

This clone has more than one count but fewer than ten. In DNA, the CDR3 is TGTGCCAGCAGTGTCGAATTACAGGGCTATGGCTACACCTTC. It is translated as CASSVELQGYGYTF. The chain carries TRBV6-4 and TRBJ1-2; tentative D call: TRBD1 (6 bases). The CDR3 runs 14 residues. The V gene's germline CDR1 is MRHNA and CDR2 SNTAGT. Trimming cost V 4 bases and J 4 bases, with 13 bases left between them.

This clone was seen just once. The chain links TRBV6-2 or TRBV6-3 to TRBJ2-7; D remains ambiguous. The CDR3 is 11 amino acids. Germline CDR1 and CDR2: MNHEY and SVGEGT. The ends were cut back, 4 bases at V and 2 bases at J, with 3 bases in the middle. CDR3 sequence reads: CASSSTYEQYF. The CDR3 nucleotides read TGTGCCAGCAGTTCAACCTACGAGCAGTACTTC.

V gene TRBV14 combines with J gene TRBJ1-2; D is unresolved. Between the trimmed V and J ends, which lost 2 bases and 2 bases, there was a span of 9 bases. CDR1 and CDR2 (germline): SGHDN, FVKESK. The CDR3 extends over 14 amino acids. The CDR3 sequence is CASSQPPVNYGYTF. DNA of the CDR3: TGTGCCAGCAGCCAACCCCCAGTGAACTATGGCTACACCTTC.

The chain is built from TRBV6-5 and TRBJ2-2; D may be TRBD1 (6 bases). V was trimmed by 0 bases and J by 5 bases, leaving 13 bases between them. The CDR3 length is 16 residues. Germline V CDR1 and CDR2: MNHEY, SVGAGI. Written as DNA, the CDR3 is TGTGCCAGCAGTTACTCAACAGGGTGGATGACCGGGGAGCTGTTTTTT. Amino acid sequence: CASSYSTGWMTGELFF.

The V gene is TRBV19, the J gene TRBJ1-5, with a weak D call TRBD1 (6 bases). This CDR3 contains 15 residues. Germline V gives CDR1 LNHDA, CDR2 SQIVND (reference sequence). Trimming took 7 bases from V and 4 from J, leaving 17 bases between them. CDR3 nucleotides: TGTGCCAGTACCCCCCTCGGGGGGGCGAATCAGCCCCAGCATTTT. Its translation: CASTPLGGANQPQHF.

This clone is a singleton in its sample. V and J are TRBV27 and TRBJ1-3; D not resolved. The V gene's germline CDR1 is MNHEY and CDR2 SMNVEV (reference sequence). V was cut by 7 bases and J by 4 bases, with 14 bases left in between. The CDR3 covers 14 residues. CDR3 residues: CASKVSMEGNTIYF. Written as DNA, the CDR3 is TGTGCCAGCAAAGTGTCTATGGAAGGAAACACCATATATTTT.

This clone occurred a few times. The chain joins TRBV19 to TRBJ1-5, with D possibly being TRBD1 (6 bases). Germline CDR1 and CDR2: LNHDA and SQIVND (reference sequence). The CDR3 has 15 residues. The V end was cut by 4 bases, the J end by 7 bases, with 17 bases between. The CDR3 spells CASSTGWGGGQPQHF. The CDR3 region has the DNA TGTGCCAGTAGTACGGGTTGGGGGGGCGGGCAGCCCCAGCATTTT.

The V gene is TRBV10-3, the J gene TRBJ2-3; 9 bases fit TRBD2. The CDR3 length is 16 residues. V lost 3 bases to trimming and J lost 3 bases; unmatched junction nucleotides: 7. Germline V gene data show CDR1 as ENHRY and CDR2 as SYGVKD. The CDR3 loop reads CAISDKTSGRTDTQYF. The CDR3 DNA reads as TGTGCCATCAGTGATAAGACTAGCGGAAGGACAGATACGCAGTATTTT.

This clone was counted between two and nine times. The rearrangement links TRBV14 to TRBJ2-1, with 8 bases fitting TRBD2. V was pared by 4 bases and J by 9 bases, with 14 bases of the junction left unmatched. The CDR3 extends over 16 amino acids. Germline V lookup: CDR1 SGHDN, CDR2 FVKESK. The CDR3 reads CASSLRGEGLVREQFF. CDR3 nucleotides: TGTGCCAGCAGCCTCAGGGGTGAGGGACTAGTGCGTGAGCAGTTCTTC.

The gene calls are TRBV10-3 and TRBJ1-2; 12 bases are a match to TRBD1. The CDR3 is 20 residues long. Germline values: CDR1 ENHRY, CDR2 SYGVKD. With V trimmed by 0 bases and J by 0 bases, 11 bases remained unmatched. The CDR3 nucleotides read TGTGCCATCAGTGAGTCGTTATTGAAGGGACAGGGGGCAGCTAACTATGGCTACACCTTC. This encodes CAISESLLKGQGAANYGYTF.

This chain joins TRBV5-4 and TRBJ1-5; the D gene is possibly TRBD1 (6 bases). The CDR3 totals 14 residues. V lost 4 bases and J 9 bases, leaving 17 bases between the germline ends. Per the germline V gene, CDR1 is SGHNT and CDR2 is YYREEE (reference sequence). CDR3 loop: CASSVDRYLGPQHF. CDR3 coding DNA: TGTGCCAGCAGCGTCGACAGGTACTTGGGGCCCCAGCATTTT.

This rearrangement joins TRBV4-1 to TRBJ2-5; possibly TRBD2 for D (5 bases). The CDR3 totals 14 residues. Looked up from germline, CDR1 is MGHRA and CDR2 is YSYEKL. Trimming removed 0 bases at V and 5 bases at J, with 10 bases between. CDR3 in amino acids: CASSQDGRRETQYF. The CDR3 DNA follows: TGCGCCAGCAGCCAAGATGGCAGGAGGGAGACCCAGTACTTC.

The chain uses TRBV14 and TRBJ2-4; possibly TRBD2 for D (5 bases). Deletions cut 3 bases from V and 7 bases from J, with 22 bases between. CDR3 length: 17 residues. The germline V gene has CDR1 SGHDN and CDR2 FVKESK. The CDR3 spells CASSQLSLSSQKNIQYF. DNA for the CDR3: TGTGCCAGCAGCCAGTTGTCCTTGTCTAGCCAAAAGAACATTCAGTACTTC.

The chain joins TRBV6-7 to TRBJ1-2, with D perhaps matching TRBD1 (5 bases). TRBV6-7 is noted as an ORF with a role that remains uncertain. The CDR3 extends over 16 amino acids. V was pared by 2 bases and J by 3 bases, with 16 bases between. The DNA of the CDR3 is TGTGCCAGCAGTTACCCCCGTAGGGGAAACCACTATGGCTACACCTTC. Translation: CASSYPRRGNHYGYTF.

This rearrangement joins TRBV2 to TRBJ1-4, with 7 bases that match TRBD1. This CDR3 is 13 amino acids long. Per the germline V gene, CDR1 is SNHLY and CDR2 is FYNNEI. V trimming: 2 bases; J trimming: 12 bases; junction bases outside the gene matches: 6. In DNA, the CDR3 is TGTGCCAGCAGTGAAAGGGGGCGTGGGCAACTGTTTTTT. The encoded protein is CASSERGRGQLFF.

The rearrangement joins TRBV6-4 to TRBJ1-3, with D possibly being TRBD1 (6 bases). The length of the CDR3 is 15 residues. The germline V gene has CDR1 MRHNA and CDR2 SNTAGT. V lost 5 bases to trimming and J lost 0 bases, with 11 bases between them. CDR3 sequence: CASSRDTDSGNTIYF. The DNA of the CDR3 is TGTGCCAGCAGTCGGGACACAGACTCTGGAAACACCATATATTTT.

This clone was seen a few times. This chain joins TRBV2 and TRBJ2-2, with D tentatively TRBD1 (6 bases). CDR3 size: 15 residues. Trimming removed 5 bases from V and 0 bases from J, with 10 bases in between. Germline CDR1 and CDR2: SNHLY and FYNNEI. The CDR3 spells CASSRDNANTGELFF. The CDR3 DNA is TGTGCCAGCAGTAGGGACAACGCGAACACCGGGGAGCTGTTTTTT. The full variable domain, its missing parts supplied by reference TRBV2 and TRBJ2-2, is EPEVTQTPSHQVTQMGQEVILRCVPISNHLYFYWYRQILGQKVEFLVSFYNNEISEKSEIFDDQFSVERPDGSNFTLKIRSTKLEDSAMYFCASSRDNANTGELFFGEGSRLTVL.

As for this clone: The DNA is left out, because the CDR3 cannot be placed on it with certainty; the CDR3 is given as TCRdb lists it. The rearrangement links TRBV19 to TRBJ2-6; the table's D call of TRBD1 was not tested on the DNA. The CDR3 is 16 amino acids long, termini counted. Germline loops: CDR1 LNHDA, CDR2 SQIVND (reference sequence). CDR3: CASSIFWQSGANVLTF.

This clone is deemed hyperexpanded. This sequence joins TRBV3-1 (or the pseudogene TRBV3-2) and TRBJ2-7; 8 nucleotides line up with TRBD1. The CDR3 spans 14 residues. Losses at the gene ends were 5 bases for V and 6 bases for J; bases not matched to a gene: 9. Germline CDR1 is LGHDT and CDR2 is YNNKEL (reference sequence). The CDR3 is CASSVTRGRGEQYF. CDR3 bases: TGTGCCAGCAGCGTTACCAGGGGGCGAGGCGAGCAGTACTTC.

The genes are TRBV7-9 and TRBJ2-1, with 11 bases fitting TRBD2. Germline CDR1 SEHNR, CDR2 FQNEAQ (reference sequence). With 0 bases clipped from V and 0 bases from J, the junction kept 1 base outside the gene matches. The CDR3 has 17 amino acids. The CDR3 DNA sequence: TGTGCCAGCAGCTTAGCGGGGACTAGCGGCTCCTACAATGAGCAGTTCTTC. Its translation: CASSLAGTSGSYNEQFF.

V is TRBV7-2 and J is TRBJ2-7; a weak D match, TRBD2 (6 bases). Germline CDR1 SGHTA, CDR2 FQGNSA. The CDR3 spans 13 residues. Trimming removed 3 bases from V and 5 bases from J, with 11 bases in between. The CDR3 nucleotides read TGTGCCAGCAGCTTGAGGGGAGGTAACGAGCAGTACTTC. Its protein product is CASSLRGGNEQYF.

The V and J genes are TRBV5-3 and TRBJ1-2; D is undetermined. TRBV5-3 is an ORF for which the function is uncertain. V lost 4 bases and J 5 bases, leaving 24 bases between the germline ends. The CDR3 sequence is 17 residues long. The CDR3 DNA reads as TGTGCCAGAAGCCCCGGTGGAGGGCCCTACCTTCCTTATGGCTACACCTTC. Protein product: CARSPGGGPYLPYGYTF.

The chain couples TRBV7-2 to TRBJ1-2; unclear D gene. CDR1 is SGHTA and CDR2 is FQGNSA in the germline V gene. CDR3 length: 15 amino acids. V was shortened by 0 bases and J by 3 bases, with 11 bases between the two germline ends. CDR3 protein: CASSLARVRDYGYTF. The CDR3 DNA is TGTGCCAGCAGCTTAGCGCGGGTACGGGACTATGGCTACACCTTC.

The chain employs TRBV9 and TRBJ1-3; D gene uncertain. Germline V lookup: CDR1 SGDLS, CDR2 YYNGEE. The CDR3 is 15 amino acids. V lost 0 bases, J lost 2 bases, and 9 bases lay in between. The CDR3 spells CASSVGSIAGNTIYF. Written as DNA, the CDR3 is TGTGCCAGCAGCGTAGGGTCGATAGCTGGAAACACCATATATTTT.

DNA for the CDR3: TGCGCCAGCAGCTTGGACGGAGCCAATCAGCCCCAGCATTTT. Its protein product is CASSLDGANQPQHF. The chain has TRBV5-1 and TRBJ1-5; D remains unclear. V was trimmed by 0 bases and J by 3 bases, leaving 7 bases between them. CDR1 is SGHRS, CDR2 YFSETQ, per germline. The CDR3 is 14 residues long. The entire variable domain, with the rest obtained from reference TRBV5-1 and TRBJ1-5, is as follows: KAGVTQTPRYLIKTRGQQVTLSCSPISGHRSVSWYQQTPGQGLQFLFEYFSETQRNKGNFPGRFSGRQFSNSRSEMNVSTLELGDSALYLCASSLDGANQPQHFGDGTRLSIL.

The chain recombines TRBV5-4 with TRBJ1-1; 9 nucleotides match TRBD1. This CDR3 has 15 amino acids. Germline lookup yields CDR1 SGHNT and CDR2 YYREEE (reference sequence). V was clipped by 3 bases and J by 5 bases; unmatched bases: 8. The CDR3: CASSWMGQGGTEAFF. The CDR3 bases are TGTGCCAGCAGCTGGATGGGACAGGGTGGTACTGAAGCTTTCTTT. The variable domain in full, completed from reference TRBV5-4 and TRBJ1-1, reads ETGVTQSPTHLIKTRGQQVTLRCSSQSGHNTVSWYQQALGQGPQFIFQYYREEENGRGNFPPRFSGLQFPNYSSELNVNALELDDSALYLCASSWMGQGGTEAFFGQGTRLTVV.

V gene TRBV6-5 combines with J gene TRBJ2-5; maybe TRBD1 (6 bases). The germline V and J ends were trimmed by 8 bases and 5 bases, with 12 bases remaining between them. The CDR3 length is 12 residues. In germline, CDR1 is MNHEY, CDR2 SVGAGI. The DNA for the CDR3 is TGTGCCAGCCAAAGGGGGAAGGAGACCCAGTACTTC. It codes for CASQRGKETQYF.

The DNA for the CDR3 is TGTGCCAGCAGTAAACCGGGACTAGCGGGGGGGCGGTATTTT. Its protein product is CASSKPGLAGGRYF. The chain is built from TRBV6-5 and TRBJ2-3; 16 nucleotides match TRBD2. Per germline, CDR1 MNHEY and CDR2 SVGAGI. Unmatched junction bases numbered 7, after V lost 5 bases and J lost 14 bases. The length of the CDR3 is 14 residues.